These 24 T cell receptor beta chains were sequenced from one sample in a study of blood T cell repertoires in COVID-19. TCRdb's table, derived via immunoSEQ multiplex PCR, lists solely in-frame clones and lacks some. The top ten clones hold 6% to 8% of a sample with around 20,000 clones, approximately 92% of them seen once. Input material: peripheral blood. These receptors all come from a man in his sixties or seventies with active COVID-19.

This clone was seen a handful of times. The J gene is TRBJ1-1, the V gene TRBV24-1, with 7 positions matching TRBD1. The length of the CDR3 is 13 residues. Trimming at V came to 2 bases and at J to 5 bases, leaving 1 base not matched to a gene. From germline, CDR1 is KGHDR and CDR2 SFDVKD. Written as DNA, the CDR3 is TGTGCCACCAGTGATTCACAGGGGACTGAAGCTTTCTTT. Amino acid sequence: CATSDSQGTEAFF.

The gene calls are TRBV6-6 and TRBJ1-5; tentatively, D is TRBD1 (6 bases). The germline V gene has CDR1 MNHNY and CDR2 SVGAGI (reference sequence). The V end was cut by 6 bases, the J end by 3 bases, with 18 bases between. The CDR3 totals 16 residues. The CDR3 bases are TGTGCCAGCAGAAAGGGGGGGGCTGGGGACAATCAGCCCCAGCATTTT. This codes for CASRKGGAGDNQPQHF.

This chain connects TRBV10-3 to TRBJ2-7, with D possibly being TRBD2 (6 bases). The germline V and J ends were trimmed by 3 bases and 6 bases, with 12 bases remaining between them. CDR1 and CDR2 (germline): ENHRY, SYGVKD. The CDR3 runs 13 residues. The CDR3 loop is CAISDGGNVEQYF. In DNA, the CDR3 is TGTGCCATCAGTGACGGGGGTAACGTCGAGCAGTACTTC.

Turning to this clone: Germline is not matched at one junction end, which may reflect a read error. The V and J genes are TRBV2 and TRBJ2-7; 7 nucleotides agree with TRBD2. The CDR3 runs to 12 residues. Germline values: CDR1 SNHLY, CDR2 FYNNEI. The CDR3 is CVSREGPYEQYF. The DNA of the CDR3 is TGTGTCAGCAGGGAGGGCCCCTACGAGCAGTACTTC.

This sequence joins TRBV5-5 and TRBJ1-1; D ambiguous. Trimming stripped 0 bases from V and 0 bases from J, with 6 bases between. The CDR3 spans 14 residues. Germline lookup yields CDR1 SGHKS and CDR2 YYEKEE (reference sequence). The CDR3 coding sequence is TGTGCCAGCAGCTTGGTGGCACTGAACACTGAAGCTTTCTTT. Its translation: CASSLVALNTEAFF.

This chain connects TRBV18 to TRBJ2-7; maybe TRBD2 (5 bases). The germline V gene has CDR1 KGHSH and CDR2 LQKENI. The length of the CDR3 is 13 residues. V was clipped by 2 bases and J by 5 bases, with 10 bases between them. The CDR3 DNA sequence: TGTGCCAGCTCACCATCCGGGATCAACGAGCAGTACTTC. Protein sequence: CASSPSGINEQYF. The full variable domain, completed using reference TRBV18 and TRBJ2-7, is NAGVMQNPRHLVRRRGQEARLRCSPMKGHSHVYWYRQLPEEGLKFMVYLQKENIIDESGMPKERFSAEFPKEGPSILRIQQVVRGDSAAYFCASSPSGINEQYFGPGTRLTVT.

This sequence joins TRBV11-3 and TRBJ1-1; D possibly corresponds to TRBD1 (6 bases). The germline CDR1 and CDR2 sequences are SGHNT and YENEEA. Trimming took 7 bases from V and 6 from J, leaving 18 bases between them. CDR3 size: 14 residues. The CDR3 loop reads CASTLLQGCPEAFF. CDR3 coding DNA: TGTGCCAGCACCCTCTTACAGGGTTGCCCTGAAGCTTTCTTT.

In this sample, this clone turned up once. The chain links TRBV5-6 to TRBJ2-5; TRBD2 aligns across 10 bases. Germline values: CDR1 SGHDT, CDR2 YYEEEE. There are 16 residues in the CDR3. V lost 0 bases, J lost 1 base, and 3 bases stayed unmatched. CDR3 loop: CASSLVGLASQETQYF. CDR3 in DNA: TGTGCCAGCAGCTTGGTGGGACTAGCGAGCCAAGAGACCCAGTACTTC.

J is TRBJ1-6 and V is TRBV6-2 or TRBV6-3, with 9 positions matching TRBD1. Trimming removed 2 bases from V and 7 bases from J; junction bases left unmatched: 9. Germline V lookup: CDR1 MNHEY, CDR2 SVGEGT. This CDR3 is built from 17 residues. The CDR3 loop is CASSYLAGQGGNSPLHF. In DNA form, the CDR3 reads TGTGCCAGCAGTTACCTCGCGGGACAGGGAGGGAATTCACCCCTCCACTTT.

This clone has just one count. V and J are TRBV7-9 and TRBJ2-2; weak D call: TRBD1 (7 bases). CDR1 and CDR2 (germline): SEHNR, FQNEAQ (reference sequence). The ends were cut back, 4 bases at V and 7 bases at J, with 13 bases in the middle. The CDR3 runs to 14 residues. The CDR3 protein is CASSSTGRFGELFF. The CDR3 DNA reads as TGTGCCAGCAGCTCGACAGGGAGGTTCGGGGAGCTGTTTTTT. Supplemented by reference TRBV7-9 and TRBJ2-2, the full variable domain reads DTGVSQNPRHKITKRGQNVTFRCDPISEHNRLYWYRQTLGQGPEFLTYFQNEAQLEKSRLLSDRFSAERPKGSFSTLEIQRTEQGDSAMYLCASSSTGRFGELFFGEGSRLTVL.

This chain links TRBV9 with TRBJ2-5; 10 bases align to TRBD2. J was trimmed by 5 bases and V by 4 bases; bases with no gene match: 8. Looked up from germline, CDR1 is SGDLS and CDR2 is YYNGEE. The CDR3 has 15 amino acids. The CDR3 is CASSPQRGGEETQYF. The CDR3 nucleotides are TGTGCCAGCAGCCCTCAGCGGGGGGGCGAGGAGACCCAGTACTTC.

J is TRBJ1-1 and V is TRBV9; D remains ambiguous. This CDR3 region has 14 residues. In germline, CDR1 is SGDLS, CDR2 YYNGEE. Trimming cost V 0 bases and J 0 bases, with 6 bases left between them. The CDR3 region has the DNA TGTGCCAGCAGCGTAGGGGAGTTGAACACTGAAGCTTTCTTT. Translating it yields CASSVGELNTEAFF.

In regard to this clone: Mismatch with germline at one junction end may stem from a read error. The chain recombines TRBV5-5 with TRBJ1-1; D is undetermined. This CDR3 contains 12 residues. The V gene's germline CDR1 is SGHKS and CDR2 YYEKEE (reference sequence). In nucleotides, the CDR3 is TGTGCCAGCAGCTTGAGAAACAGTGAAGCTTTCTTT. Protein: CASSLRNSEAFF.

The DNA of the CDR3 is TGTGCCAGCAGCCCCCCCCACCTCCGGGTATCCTACGAGCAGTACTTC. Its translation is CASSPPHLRVSYEQYF. The chain combines TRBV28 with TRBJ2-7; D is undetermined. The V and J ends lost 6 bases and 1 base respectively, with 19 bases between them. CDR1 and CDR2 from the germline V gene are MDHEN and SYDVKM. The CDR3 covers 16 residues.

V and J are TRBV19 and TRBJ2-2; 13 bases are shared with TRBD2. J lost 6 bases, V lost 5 bases, and 9 bases had no gene match. Germline lookup yields CDR1 LNHDA and CDR2 SQIVND (reference sequence). The CDR3 is 17 residues long. The CDR3 here is CASSLWTSGSGAGELFF. In nucleotides, the CDR3 is TGTGCCAGTAGTCTGTGGACTAGCGGGAGCGGCGCCGGGGAGCTGTTTTTT.

The V and J genes are TRBV27 and TRBJ2-5; no clear D. The CDR3 spans 15 residues. With 2 bases removed from V and 5 bases from J, the gap between germline ends came to 15 bases. Germline CDR1 reads MNHEY; CDR2 reads SMNVEV (reference sequence). The CDR3 nucleotides read TGTGCCAGCAGTTTAGGGCAGGCCTCTGGGGAGACCCAGTACTTC. Protein sequence: CASSLGQASGETQYF.

The chain links TRBV27 to TRBJ2-3, with 8 positions matching TRBD2. Germline V gives CDR1 MNHEY, CDR2 SMNVEV (reference sequence). J was trimmed by 4 bases and V by 0 bases; bases with no gene match: 9. This CDR3 region has 17 residues. DNA for the CDR3: TGTGCCAGCAGTTTATCCAAAGGGGCGGGGGGTGCAGATACGCAGTATTTT. Translation: CASSLSKGAGGADTQYF.

The chain carries TRBV13 and TRBJ2-1, with 10 positions matching TRBD2. V gave up 3 bases and J gave up 8 bases; unmatched junction bases: 4. The CDR3 spans 14 residues. Germline V gives CDR1 PRHDT, CDR2 FYEKMQ (reference sequence). CDR3 protein: CASSLASGGDEQFF. The CDR3, as DNA: TGTGCCAGCAGCTTGGCTAGCGGGGGAGATGAGCAGTTCTTC.

J is TRBJ1-5 and V is TRBV6-1; 7 positions agree with TRBD1. Germline assignment: CDR1 MNHNS and CDR2 SASEGT. This CDR3 contains 14 residues. The V segment lost 0 bases and the J segment 5 bases; nucleotides outside the gene matches: 1. The CDR3 reads CASSEAGTDQPQHF. In DNA form, the CDR3 reads TGTGCCAGCAGTGAAGCCGGGACAGATCAGCCCCAGCATTTT.

This rearrangement joins TRBV12-5 to TRBJ1-2; weak D call: TRBD1 (5 bases). Trimming stripped 10 bases from V and 2 bases from J, with 11 bases between. Germline-derived CDR1 and CDR2 are LGHNT and FRNRAP. The CDR3 spans 12 residues. The CDR3 DNA reads as TGTGCTACCGCAGGGCAGAACTATGGCTACACCTTC. Protein product: CATAGQNYGYTF.

This clone was counted a single time. This chain connects TRBV11-3 to TRBJ2-2, with D perhaps matching TRBD2 (5 bases). V lost 1 base and J lost 2, with 14 bases in between. Germline lookup yields CDR1 SGHNT and CDR2 YENEEA. The CDR3 is 17 amino acids. CDR3 DNA: TGTGCCAGCAGCTTAGGACATGGAGGAGATAACACCGGGGAGCTGTTTTTT. Protein product: CASSLGHGGDNTGELFF.

This clone was detected only once. The rearrangement uses TRBV7-9 and TRBJ2-2, with a possible D match to TRBD1 (6 bases). V was shortened by 5 bases and J by 0 bases, with 7 bases between the two germline ends. The length of the CDR3 is 14 residues. Germline loops: CDR1 SEHNR, CDR2 FQNEAQ (reference sequence). Here the CDR3 reads CASSKGANTGELFF. DNA for the CDR3: TGTGCCAGCAGCAAGGGGGCGAACACCGGGGAGCTGTTTTTT.

This clone appeared a few times. The chain combines TRBV7-9 with TRBJ2-7; 7 bases map to TRBD1. CDR1 SEHNR and CDR2 FQNEAQ come from the germline V gene (reference sequence). The CDR3 is made up of 13 amino acids. V lost 2 bases to trimming and J lost 5 bases; unmatched junction nucleotides: 3. The CDR3 sequence: CASSLNRGNEQYF. CDR3 in DNA: TGTGCCAGCAGCTTAAACAGGGGTAACGAGCAGTACTTC.

The chain links TRBV11-1 to TRBJ2-2, with D possibly being TRBD2 (6 bases). The V end lost 5 bases, the J end lost 2 bases, and 15 bases lay between the germline ends. The CDR3 is 16 residues long. Germline V gene lookup returns CDR1 SGHAT and CDR2 FQDESV (reference sequence). The DNA of the CDR3 is TGTGCCAGCAGCCGTGGAGGGGCGCCAAACACCGGGGAGCTGTTTTTT. This gives the protein CASSRGGAPNTGELFF.